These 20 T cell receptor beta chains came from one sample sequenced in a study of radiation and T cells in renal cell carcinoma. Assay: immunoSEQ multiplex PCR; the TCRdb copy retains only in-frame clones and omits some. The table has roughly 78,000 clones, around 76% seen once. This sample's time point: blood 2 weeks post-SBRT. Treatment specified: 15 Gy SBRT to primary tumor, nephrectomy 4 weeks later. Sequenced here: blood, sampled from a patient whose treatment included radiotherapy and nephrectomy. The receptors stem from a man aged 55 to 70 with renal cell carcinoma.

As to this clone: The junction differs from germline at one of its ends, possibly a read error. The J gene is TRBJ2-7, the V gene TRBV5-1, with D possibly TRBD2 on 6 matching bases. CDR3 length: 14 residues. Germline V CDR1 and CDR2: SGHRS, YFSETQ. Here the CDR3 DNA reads TGCGCCAGCAGTTTGGAGGGGCTTCCCTACGAGCAGTACTTC. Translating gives CASSLEGLPYEQYF.

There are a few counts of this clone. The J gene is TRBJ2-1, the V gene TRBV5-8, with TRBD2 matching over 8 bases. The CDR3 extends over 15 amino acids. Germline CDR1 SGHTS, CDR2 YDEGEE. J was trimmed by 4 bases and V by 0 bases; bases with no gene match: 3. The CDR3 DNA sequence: TGTGCCAGCAGCTTGGATAGCGGGACGTACAATGAGCAGTTCTTC. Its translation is CASSLDSGTYNEQFF.

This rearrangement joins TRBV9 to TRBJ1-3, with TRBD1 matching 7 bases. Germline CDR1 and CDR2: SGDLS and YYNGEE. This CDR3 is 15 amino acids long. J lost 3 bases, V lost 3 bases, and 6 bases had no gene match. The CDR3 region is CASSGPGGDGNTIYF. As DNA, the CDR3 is TGTGCCAGCAGCGGGCCAGGGGGGGATGGAAACACCATATATTTT.

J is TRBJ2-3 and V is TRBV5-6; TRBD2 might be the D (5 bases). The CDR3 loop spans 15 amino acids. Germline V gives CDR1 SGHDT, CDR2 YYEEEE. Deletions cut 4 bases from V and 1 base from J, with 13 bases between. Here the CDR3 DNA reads TGTGCCAGCAGCCCACTAGATTTCGGCACAGATACGCAGTATTTT. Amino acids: CASSPLDFGTDTQYF.

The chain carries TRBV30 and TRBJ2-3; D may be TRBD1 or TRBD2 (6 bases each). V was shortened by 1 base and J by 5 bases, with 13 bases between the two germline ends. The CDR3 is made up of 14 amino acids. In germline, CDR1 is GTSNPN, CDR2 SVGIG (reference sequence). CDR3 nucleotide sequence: TGTGCCTGGAGTGAAGGAGGGGGAGAAGATACGCAGTATTTT. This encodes CAWSEGGGEDTQYF.

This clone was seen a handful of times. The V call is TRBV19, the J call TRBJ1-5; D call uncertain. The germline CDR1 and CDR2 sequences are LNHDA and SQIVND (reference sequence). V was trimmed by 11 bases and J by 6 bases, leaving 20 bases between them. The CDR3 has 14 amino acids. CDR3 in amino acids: CAAAASEGLQPQHF. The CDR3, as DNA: TGTGCCGCAGCGGCTAGTGAGGGCCTTCAGCCCCAGCATTTT.

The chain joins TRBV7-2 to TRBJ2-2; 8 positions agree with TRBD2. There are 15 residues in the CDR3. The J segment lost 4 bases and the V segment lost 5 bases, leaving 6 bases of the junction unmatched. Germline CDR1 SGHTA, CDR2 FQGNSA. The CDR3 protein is CASSRVAGITGELFF. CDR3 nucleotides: TGTGCCAGCAGCCGTGTAGCGGGGATCACCGGGGAGCTGTTTTTT.

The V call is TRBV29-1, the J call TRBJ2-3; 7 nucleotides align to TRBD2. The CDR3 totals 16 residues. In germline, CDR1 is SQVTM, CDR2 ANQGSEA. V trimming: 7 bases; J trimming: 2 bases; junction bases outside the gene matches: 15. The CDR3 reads CSAPAEASGYTDTQYF. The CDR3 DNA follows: TGCAGCGCCCCCGCGGAGGCTAGCGGTTACACAGATACGCAGTATTTT.

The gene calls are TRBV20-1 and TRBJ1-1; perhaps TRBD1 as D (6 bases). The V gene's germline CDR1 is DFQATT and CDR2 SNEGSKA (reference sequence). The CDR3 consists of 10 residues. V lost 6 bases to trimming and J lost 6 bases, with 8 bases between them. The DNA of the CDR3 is TGCAGTGCGGAGGGGGCTGAAGCTTTCTTT. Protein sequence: CSAEGAEAFF.

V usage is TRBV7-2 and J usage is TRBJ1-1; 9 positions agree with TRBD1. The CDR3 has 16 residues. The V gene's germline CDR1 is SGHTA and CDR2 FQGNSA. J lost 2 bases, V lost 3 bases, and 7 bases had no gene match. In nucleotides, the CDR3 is TGTGCCAGCAGCTTGACAGGGGGTTTGGTTAACACTGAAGCTTTCTTT. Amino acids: CASSLTGGLVNTEAFF.

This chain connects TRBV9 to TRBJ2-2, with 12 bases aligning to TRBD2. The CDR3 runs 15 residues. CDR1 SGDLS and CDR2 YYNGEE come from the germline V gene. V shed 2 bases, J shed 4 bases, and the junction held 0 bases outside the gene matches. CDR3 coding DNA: TGTGCCAGCAGCGTGACTAGCGGGAGCACCGGGGAGCTGTTTTTT. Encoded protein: CASSVTSGSTGELFF. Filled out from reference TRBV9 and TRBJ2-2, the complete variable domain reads DSGVTQTPKHLITATGQRVTLRCSPRSGDLSVYWYQQSLDQGLQFLIQYYNGEERAKGNILERFSAQQFPDLHSELNLSSLELGDSALYFCASSVTSGSTGELFFGEGSRLTVL.

The CDR3 DNA reads as TGTGCCAGCAGTTTAGCAGGGGGGGTTTCTTACGAGCAGTACTTC. Protein product: CASSLAGGVSYEQYF. The rearrangement joins TRBV28 to TRBJ2-7, with D tentatively TRBD1 or TRBD2 (7 bases each). In germline, CDR1 is MDHEN, CDR2 SYDVKM. Trimming took 2 bases from V and 4 from J, leaving 15 bases between them. This CDR3 is built from 15 residues.

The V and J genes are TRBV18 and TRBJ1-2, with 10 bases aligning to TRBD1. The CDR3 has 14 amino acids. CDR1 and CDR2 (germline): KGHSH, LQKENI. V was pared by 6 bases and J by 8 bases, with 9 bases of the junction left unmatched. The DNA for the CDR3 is TGTGCCAGCTCGCGTGGGACAGGGGCGAGGGGCTACACCTTC. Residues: CASSRGTGARGYTF.

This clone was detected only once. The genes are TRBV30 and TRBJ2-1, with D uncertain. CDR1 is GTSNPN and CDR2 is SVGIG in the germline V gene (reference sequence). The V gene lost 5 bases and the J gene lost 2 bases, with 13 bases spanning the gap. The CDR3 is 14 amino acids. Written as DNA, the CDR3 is TGTGCCTGGGTAGGCTTATCCGCCTACAATGAGCAGTTCTTC. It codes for CAWVGLSAYNEQFF.

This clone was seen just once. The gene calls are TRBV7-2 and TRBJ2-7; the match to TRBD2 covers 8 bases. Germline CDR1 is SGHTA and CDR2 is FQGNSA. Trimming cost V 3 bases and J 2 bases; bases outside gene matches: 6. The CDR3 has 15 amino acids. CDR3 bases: TGTGCCAGCAGCTTTCAAGCGGGAGCGGCCTACGAGCAGTACTTC. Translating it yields CASSFQAGAAYEQYF.

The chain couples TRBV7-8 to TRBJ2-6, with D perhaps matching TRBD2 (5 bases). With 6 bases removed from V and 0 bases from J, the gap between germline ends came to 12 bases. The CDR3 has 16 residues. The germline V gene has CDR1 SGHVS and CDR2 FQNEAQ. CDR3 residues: CASSQTGISGANVLTF. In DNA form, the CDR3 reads TGTGCCAGCAGTCAAACCGGGATCTCTGGGGCCAACGTCCTGACTTTC.

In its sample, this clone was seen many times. The chain's CDR3 is CASSPTGGQKETQYF. For the CDR3, the DNA is TGTGCCAGCAGCCCAACGGGGGGACAGAAAGAGACCCAGTACTTC. V gene TRBV7-7 combines with J gene TRBJ2-5, with D perhaps TRBD1 or TRBD2 (7 bases each). With 5 bases removed from V and 3 bases from J, the gap between germline ends came to 16 bases. The CDR3 has 15 amino acids. Germline-derived CDR1 and CDR2 are SSHAT and FNYEAQ (reference sequence).

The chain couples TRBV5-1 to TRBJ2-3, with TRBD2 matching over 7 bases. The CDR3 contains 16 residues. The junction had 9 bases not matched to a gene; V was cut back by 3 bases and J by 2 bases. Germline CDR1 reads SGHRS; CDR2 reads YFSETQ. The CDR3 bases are TGCGCCAGCAGCTGGGAGGGAGGCAGCCTCACAGATACGCAGTATTTT. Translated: CASSWEGGSLTDTQYF.

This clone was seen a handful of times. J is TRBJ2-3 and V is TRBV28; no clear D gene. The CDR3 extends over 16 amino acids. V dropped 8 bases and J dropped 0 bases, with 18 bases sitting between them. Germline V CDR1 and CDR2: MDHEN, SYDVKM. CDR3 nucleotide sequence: TGTGCCAGCCAACCCACTGAGGCAGGCAGCACAGATACGCAGTATTTT. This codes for CASQPTEAGSTDTQYF.

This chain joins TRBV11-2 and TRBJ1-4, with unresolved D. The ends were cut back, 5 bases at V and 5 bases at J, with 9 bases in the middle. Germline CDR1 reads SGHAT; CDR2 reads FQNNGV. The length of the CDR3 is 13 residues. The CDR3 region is CASSLGRNEKLFF. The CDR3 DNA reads TGTGCCAGCAGCCTGGGCCGGAATGAAAAACTGTTTTTT.